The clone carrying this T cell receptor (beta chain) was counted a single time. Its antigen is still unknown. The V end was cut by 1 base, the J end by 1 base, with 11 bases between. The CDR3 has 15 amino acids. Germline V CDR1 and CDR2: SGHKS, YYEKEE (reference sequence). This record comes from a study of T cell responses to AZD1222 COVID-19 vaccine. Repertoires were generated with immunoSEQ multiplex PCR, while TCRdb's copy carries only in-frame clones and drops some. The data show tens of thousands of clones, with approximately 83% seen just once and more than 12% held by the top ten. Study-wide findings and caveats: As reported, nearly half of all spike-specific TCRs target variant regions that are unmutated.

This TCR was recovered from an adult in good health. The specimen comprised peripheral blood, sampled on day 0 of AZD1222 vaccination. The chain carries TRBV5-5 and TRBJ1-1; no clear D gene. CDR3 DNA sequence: TGTGCCAGCAGCTTGCGTCCGGAGGGGAACACTGAAGCTTTCTTT. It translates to CASSLRPEGNTEAFF.